This TCR beta chain was obtained from a study of OX40 agonist ivuxolimab in advanced cancers. The overall study: Ivuxolimab was delivered to patients intravenously every 2 weeks at doses spanning 0.01 to 10 mg/kg. The study's findings and limits: The authors also found low normalized T-cell clonal expansion in some nonresponders.

Assay: immunoSEQ multiplex PCR; the TCRdb copy retains only in-frame clones and omits some. The sample shows roughly 70,000 clones, approximately 80% of them seen only once. V gave up 8 bases and J gave up 2 bases, with 16 bases separating them. The CDR3 runs to 15 residues. Per the germline V gene, CDR1 is MNHEY and CDR2 is SMNVEV (reference sequence). Regarding this clone: Antigen: not known.

This sample comprised CD4+ or CD8+ T cells sorted from blood, obtained in a trial of the OX40 agonist ivuxolimab. This TCR was sampled from an adult with an advanced solid tumor such as melanoma, head and neck, liver or kidney cancer. This sequence joins TRBV27 and TRBJ1-5; D is possibly TRBD1 (6 bases). Written as DNA, the CDR3 is TGTGCCAGCCCTAGGGGCAGGGGAGGCAATCAGCCCCAGCATTTT. Protein sequence: CASPRGRGGNQPQHF.